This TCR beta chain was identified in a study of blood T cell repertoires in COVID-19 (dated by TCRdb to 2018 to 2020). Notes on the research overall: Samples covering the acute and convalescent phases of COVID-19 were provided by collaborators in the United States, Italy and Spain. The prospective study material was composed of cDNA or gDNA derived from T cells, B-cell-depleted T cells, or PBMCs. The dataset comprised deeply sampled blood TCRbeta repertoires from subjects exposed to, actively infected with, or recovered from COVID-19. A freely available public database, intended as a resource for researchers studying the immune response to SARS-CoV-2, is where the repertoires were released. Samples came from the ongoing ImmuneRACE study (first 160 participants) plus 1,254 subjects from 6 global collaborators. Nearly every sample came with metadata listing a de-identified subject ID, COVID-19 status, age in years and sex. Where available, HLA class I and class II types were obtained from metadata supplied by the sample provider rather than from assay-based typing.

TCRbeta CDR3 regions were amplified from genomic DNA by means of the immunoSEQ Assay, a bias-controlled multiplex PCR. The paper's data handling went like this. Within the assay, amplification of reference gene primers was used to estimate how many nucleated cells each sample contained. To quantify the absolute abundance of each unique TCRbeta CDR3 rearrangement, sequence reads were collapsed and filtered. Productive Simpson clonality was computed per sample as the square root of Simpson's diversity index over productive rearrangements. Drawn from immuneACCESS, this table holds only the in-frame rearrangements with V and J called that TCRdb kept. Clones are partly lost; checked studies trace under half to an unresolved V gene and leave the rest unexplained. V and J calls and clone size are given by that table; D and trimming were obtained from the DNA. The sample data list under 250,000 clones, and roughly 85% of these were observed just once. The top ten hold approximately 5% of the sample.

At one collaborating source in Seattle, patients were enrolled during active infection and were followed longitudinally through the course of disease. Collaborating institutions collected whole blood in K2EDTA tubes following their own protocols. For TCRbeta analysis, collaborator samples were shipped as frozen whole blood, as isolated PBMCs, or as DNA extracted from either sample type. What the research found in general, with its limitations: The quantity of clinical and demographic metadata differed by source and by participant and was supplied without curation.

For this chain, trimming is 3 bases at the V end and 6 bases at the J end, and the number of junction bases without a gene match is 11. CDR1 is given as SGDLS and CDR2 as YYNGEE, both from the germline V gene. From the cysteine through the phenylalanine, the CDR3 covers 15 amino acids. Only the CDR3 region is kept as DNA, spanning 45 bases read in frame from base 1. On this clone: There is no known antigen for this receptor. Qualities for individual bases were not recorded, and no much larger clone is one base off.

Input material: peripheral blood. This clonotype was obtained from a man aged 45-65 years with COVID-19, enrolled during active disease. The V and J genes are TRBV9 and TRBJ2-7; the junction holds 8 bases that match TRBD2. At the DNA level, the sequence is TGTGCCAGCAGCGACCTCGGTGAAACTAGCGGCGAGCAGTACTTC. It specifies CASSDLGETSGEQYF.